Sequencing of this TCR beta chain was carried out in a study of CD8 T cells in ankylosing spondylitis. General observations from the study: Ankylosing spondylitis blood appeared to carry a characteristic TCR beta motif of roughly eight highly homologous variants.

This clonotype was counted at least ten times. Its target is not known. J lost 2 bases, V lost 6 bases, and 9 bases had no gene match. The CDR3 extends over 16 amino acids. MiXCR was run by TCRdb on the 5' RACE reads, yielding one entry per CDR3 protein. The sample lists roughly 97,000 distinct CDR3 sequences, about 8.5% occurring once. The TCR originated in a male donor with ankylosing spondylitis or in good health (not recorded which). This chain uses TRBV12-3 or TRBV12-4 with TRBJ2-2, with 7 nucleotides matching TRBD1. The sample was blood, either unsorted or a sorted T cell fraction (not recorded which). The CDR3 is CASSTDRRVNTGELFF. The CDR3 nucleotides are TGTGCCAGCAGCACGGACAGGCGGGTAAACACCGGGGAGCTGTTTTTT.